This T cell receptor beta chain was recovered during a study of neurological immune-mediated disorders. The CDR3 extends over 15 amino acids. Germline CDR1 and CDR2: LGHDT and YNNKEL (reference sequence). The V end lost 0 bases, the J end lost 7 bases, and 10 bases lay between the germline ends. The unsorted libraries originated from 2 million PBMCs that had been stored at -80 C. This clonotype was picked up many times. Sequencing runs each generated in excess of 180 million TCR-beta sequences derived from 15-18 subjects. TCRdb re-derived calls from the 5' RACE reads in MiXCR, one entry per CDR3 protein. The sample includes under 45,000 distinct CDR3 sequences, approximately 11% of them seen just once.

Sequenced input: PBMCs. This receptor was identified in a female donor in good health. The chain links TRBV3-1 to TRBJ1-6, with D uncertain. CDR3: CASSQEGTTNSPLHF. CDR3 sequence (DNA): TGTGCCAGCAGCCAAGAAGGCACAACAAATTCACCCCTCCACTTT.